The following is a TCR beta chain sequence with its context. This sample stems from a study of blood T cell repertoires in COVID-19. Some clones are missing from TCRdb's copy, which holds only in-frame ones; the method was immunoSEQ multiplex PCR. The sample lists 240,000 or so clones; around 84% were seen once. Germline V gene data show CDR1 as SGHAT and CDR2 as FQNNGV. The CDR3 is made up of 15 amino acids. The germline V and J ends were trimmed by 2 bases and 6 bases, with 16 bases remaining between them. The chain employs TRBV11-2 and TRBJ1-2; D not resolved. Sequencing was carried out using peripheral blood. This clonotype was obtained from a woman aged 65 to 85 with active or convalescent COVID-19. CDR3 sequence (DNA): TGTGCCAGCAGCTTAAGAACAGCCCTTATCCATGGCTACACCTTC. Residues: CASSLRTALIHGYTF.